This T cell receptor beta chain was captured in a study of T cell responses to AZD1222 COVID-19 vaccine. Points from the study as a whole: Spike-wide coverage was observed for vaccine-associated CD4 TCRs, with dominant responses at 160-218 and 743-854.

Only in-frame clones appear in the TCRdb table, and some are missing; sequencing was by immunoSEQ multiplex PCR. The sample holds roughly 150,000 clones; 90% are singletons and the top ten take around 1.5%. Concerning this clone itself: Its target is not known.

This CDR3 has 14 residues. Trimming shortened V by 2 bases and J by 6 bases, and 14 bases separated the two germline ends. Germline assignment: CDR1 SGHKS and CDR2 YYEKEE (reference sequence). This chain uses TRBV5-5 with TRBJ1-1; tentatively, D is TRBD1 (5 bases). This TCR derives from an adult who received the AZD1222 COVID-19 vaccine. The sequenced sample was peripheral blood, obtained 28 days after the second AZD1222 dose. The CDR3 region is CASSFRSGTPEAFF. The CDR3 nucleotides read TGTGCCAGCAGCTTCAGGTCGGGGACCCCTGAAGCTTTCTTT. The full variable domain, completed using reference TRBV5-5 and TRBJ1-1, is DAGVTQSPTHLIKTRGQQVTLRCSPISGHKSVSWYQQVLGQGPQFIFQYYEKEERGRGNFPDRFSARQFPNYSSELNVNALLLGDSALYLCASSFRSGTPEAFFGQGTRLTVV.